This entry is about one T cell receptor (beta chain). Its antigen is unknown. Per germline, CDR1 KGHDR and CDR2 SFDVKD. The CDR3 consists of 15 residues. TCRdb re-called the 5' RACE reads and catalogs CDR3 proteins one per entry, DNA excluded. Its table records roughly 120,000 distinct CDR3 sequences. This entry comes from a study of T cells expressing NK-cell markers. The study, taken as a whole, reports: There were a handful of donors in whom these clonotypes also led the CD3+CD56-NKG2C+ fraction.

The source of this sequence is a woman aged 18-70 years in good health. This rearrangement joins TRBV24-1 to TRBJ2-1; without DNA, the TCRdb call of TRBD2 cannot be checked. Source material: blood T cells: a sorted CD56 or NKG2C T cell subset, CD4+ or CD8+ T cells, or bulk PBMC T cells (not recorded which). Here the CDR3 reads CATSDPGGQNNEQFF.